There are many counts of the clone carrying this T cell receptor (beta chain). This specimen comes from a study of T cell repertoires in cytomegalovirus infection. Study-wide context: Indications came from public TCR beta signatures; they pointed to CMV infection and to a matching HLA type.

TCRdb redid the calling of the reads with MiXCR, one entry per CDR3 protein. The top ten clones hold 6.5% to 9.5% of a sample with about 97,000 distinct CDR3 sequences, approximately 15% of them seen once. The receptor was isolated from a human donor in good health (CMV status not recorded). Some clones in this sample may be carry-over from other donors' samples. Sequencing input: PBMCs.

CDR3: CAISELSTGRTGNTIYF. CDR3 nucleotide sequence: TGTGCCATCAGTGAGCTGTCGACAGGGAGAACTGGAAACACCATATATTTT. V and J are TRBV10-3 and TRBJ1-3; TRBD1 matches 7 bases. This CDR3 spans 17 amino acids. V trimming: 2 bases; J trimming: 2 bases; junction bases outside the gene matches: 9. Germline V lookup: CDR1 ENHRY, CDR2 SYGVKD.